Listed below are T cell receptor beta chains from one sample, sequenced in a study of blood T cell repertoires in COVID-19. Sequenced by immunoSEQ multiplex PCR; TCRdb stores in-frame clones only, minus some. Altogether approximately 210,000 clones are present, about 88% being singletons, with the ten largest covering 6.2%. Sequences were obtained from peripheral blood. The source is a middle-aged woman who had recovered from COVID-19. The CDR3 runs from the conserved cysteine through the conserved F or W. D genes are given only for firm matches. Not all rows give a size; the values are once, few, many and, for expanded clones, a class.

CDR3aa | CDR3nt | j_gene | v_gene | abundance | d_gene
CASSKDTEGQHF | TGTGCCAGCAGTAAAGACACAGAGGGCCAGCATTTT | TRBJ1-5 | TRBV12-3/TRBV12-4 | NA | NA
CAISESLAGSTDTQYF | TGTGCCATCAGTGAGTCCCTAGCGGGTAGCACAGATACGCAGTATTTT | TRBJ2-3 | TRBV10-3 | NA | TRBD2
CAIRQGGNTEAFF | TGTGCCATCAGACAGGGGGGGAACACTGAAGCTTTCTTT | TRBJ1-1 | TRBV10-3 | NA | TRBD1
CASMPTSHIAGQYF | TGTGCCAGCATGCCGACCTCCCACATCGCGGGGCAGTATTTT | TRBJ2-3 | TRBV11-1 | NA | NA
CASSLGEWGQGISTDTQYF | TGTGCCAGCAGCTTAGGGGAATGGGGCCAGGGGATTAGCACAGATACGCAGTATTTT | TRBJ2-3 | TRBV11-2 | NA | NA
CASSQGLQGYTF | TGTGCCAGCAGCCAAGGACTGCAGGGCTACACCTTC | TRBJ1-2 | TRBV14 | few | NA
CSVGTANYGYTF | TGCAGCGTGGGGACAGCAAACTATGGCTACACCTTC | TRBJ1-2 | TRBV29-1 | NA | TRBD1
CATSVDRAQETQYF | TGTGCCACCAGCGTGGACAGGGCACAAGAGACCCAGTACTTC | TRBJ2-5 | TRBV15 | NA | TRBD1
CASNIQGGTGELFF | TGTGCCAGCAACATACAGGGTGGGACCGGGGAGCTGTTTTTT | TRBJ2-2 | TRBV11-1 | NA | NA
CASSHQTGGETQYF | TGTGCCAGCAGCCACCAGACAGGGGGAGAGACCCAGTACTTC | TRBJ2-5 | TRBV6-2/TRBV6-3 | NA | TRBD1
CASIWDRAYNEQFF | TGTGCCAGCATATGGGACAGAGCTTACAATGAGCAGTTCTTC | TRBJ2-1 | TRBV6-5 | once | TRBD1
CASSQEPAGGTEAFF | TGTGCCAGCAGCCAAGAACCGGCGGGAGGCACTGAAGCTTTCTTT | TRBJ1-1 | TRBV4-2 | NA | NA
CASSLDSPYNEQFF | TGTGCCAGCAGTTTGGACTCCCCCTACAATGAGCAGTTCTTC | TRBJ2-1 | TRBV28 | NA | NA
CATSKTSGNREQYF | TGTGCCACCAGCAAGACTAGCGGGAATCGCGAGCAGTACTTC | TRBJ2-7 | TRBV15 | NA | TRBD2
CASSMDRGYGYTF | TGTGCCAGCAGCATGGACAGGGGCTATGGCTACACCTTC | TRBJ1-2 | TRBV11-3 | NA | TRBD1
CASSQFSRDSQRAEAFF | TGTGCCAGCAGCCAATTTTCCCGGGACAGCCAGCGGGCTGAAGCTTTCTTT | TRBJ1-1 | TRBV16 | NA | TRBD1
CASTLAGSTDTQYF | TGTGCCAGCACCCTAGCGGGAAGCACAGATACGCAGTATTTT | TRBJ2-3 | TRBV7-9 | NA | TRBD2
CASRSAASRPYNEQFF | TGTGCCAGCAGGAGTGCGGCGAGTCGGCCCTACAATGAGCAGTTCTTC | TRBJ2-1 | TRBV27 | NA | NA
CATSRDPGQETQYF | TGTGCCACCAGCAGAGACCCAGGGCAAGAGACCCAGTACTTC | TRBJ2-5 | TRBV15 | NA | NA
CASSPGGSDTQYF | TGTGCCAGCAGCCCAGGGGGCTCAGATACGCAGTATTTT | TRBJ2-3 | TRBV7-7 | once | TRBD1
CASSLFQSGANVLTF | TGTGCCAGCAGTTTATTCCAGTCTGGGGCCAACGTCCTGACTTTC | TRBJ2-6 | TRBV28 | NA | NA
CATSPGTSSYNEQFF | TGTGCCACCAGCCCCGGGACTAGCTCCTACAATGAGCAGTTCTTC | TRBJ2-1 | TRBV15 | NA | TRBD2
CASSIATQGYQPQHF | TGTGCCAGTAGTATCGCAACCCAGGGTTATCAGCCCCAGCATTTT | TRBJ1-5 | TRBV19 | NA | NA
CASSDGLAGETDTQYF | TGTGCCAGCAGCGACGGACTAGCGGGAGAGACAGATACGCAGTATTTT | TRBJ2-3 | TRBV7-2 | NA | TRBD2
CSASHPRAYEQYF | TGCAGTGCTAGTCATCCCCGCGCCTACGAGCAGTACTTC | TRBJ2-7 | TRBV20-1 | NA | NA
CAISGPTGGADNEQFF | TGTGCCATCAGTGGACCAACAGGGGGCGCAGACAATGAGCAGTTCTTC | TRBJ2-1 | TRBV10-3 | few | TRBD1
CASSLGGASIYEQYF | TGTGCCAGCAGCTTAGGTGGGGCTAGTATCTACGAGCAGTACTTC | TRBJ2-7 | TRBV7-3 | NA | NA
CASSYGGVGNTEAFF | TGTGCCAGCAGTTACGGAGGGGTTGGGAACACTGAAGCTTTCTTT | TRBJ1-1 | TRBV6-5 | NA | NA
CASSFNDRASEAFF | TGTGCCAGCAGTTTCAATGACAGGGCATCTGAAGCTTTCTTT | TRBJ1-1 | TRBV28 | NA | TRBD1
CASSLTGIVDTQYF | TGTGCCAGCAGCTTGACAGGGATTGTAGATACGCAGTATTTT | TRBJ2-3 | TRBV7-9 | NA | TRBD1
CSVGLANTDTQYF | TGCAGCGTTGGACTAGCGAACACAGATACGCAGTATTTT | TRBJ2-3 | TRBV29-1 | NA | TRBD2
CASSAGPFFEQYF | TGTGCCAGTAGTGCAGGGCCCTTCTTCGAGCAGTACTTC | TRBJ2-7 | TRBV19 | NA | NA
CASSMTGIGGNTIYF | TGTGCCAGCAGCATGACAGGGATCGGAGGAAACACCATATATTTT | TRBJ1-3 | TRBV25-1 | NA | TRBD1
CASSLTRIPYEQYF | TGTGCCAGCAGTTTGACGCGGATTCCCTACGAGCAGTACTTC | TRBJ2-7 | TRBV28 | NA | NA
CASSFKNTIYF | TGTGCCAGCAGCTTTAAAAACACCATATATTTT | TRBJ1-3 | TRBV11-2 | NA | NA
CASSPPTGGLEQYF | TGTGCCAGCTCACCCCCCACAGGAGGACTAGAGCAGTACTTC | TRBJ2-7 | TRBV18 | NA | NA
CASERGNTGELFF | TGTGCCAGTGAGAGAGGGAACACCGGGGAGCTGTTTTTT | TRBJ2-2 | TRBV19 | NA | NA
CASSPPGQGKGPGEAFF | TGCGCCAGCAGTCCCCCAGGACAGGGGAAAGGGCCCGGTGAAGCTTTCTTT | TRBJ1-1 | TRBV23-1 | NA | TRBD1
CASSTKRTGLINVLTF | TGTGCCAGTAGTACCAAGCGGACAGGGCTAATCAACGTCCTGACTTTC | TRBJ2-6 | TRBV19 | NA | TRBD1
CASRRQANYGYTF | TGTGCCAGCAGACGACAGGCTAACTATGGCTACACCTTC | TRBJ1-2 | TRBV28 | NA | NA
CASSQDLFDRGTGELFF | TGTGCCAGCAGCCAAGATCTCTTCGACAGGGGAACCGGGGAGCTGTTTTTT | TRBJ2-2 | TRBV14 | NA | TRBD1
CASSLDTAAMGYTF | TGTGCCAGCAGCTTGGACACAGCTGCTATGGGCTACACCTTC | TRBJ1-2 | TRBV5-5 | NA | NA
CAFDRDRVEKWGYTF | TGTGCCTTCGACCGGGACAGGGTGGAAAAGTGGGGCTACACCTTC | TRBJ1-2 | TRBV30 | NA | TRBD1
CASSYLGQGNYGYTF | TGCGCCAGCAGCTACTTGGGACAGGGTAACTATGGCTACACCTTC | TRBJ1-2 | TRBV5-1 | NA | TRBD1
CASSQRTSLRGRKFFEAFF | TGCGCCAGCAGTCAACGTACTTCCCTAAGGGGCAGAAAATTCTTCGAAGCTTTCTTT | TRBJ1-1 | TRBV4-3 | NA | NA
CASSYSSGIANEKLFF | TGTGCCAGCAGTTACTCTTCAGGGATTGCTAATGAAAAACTGTTTTTT | TRBJ1-4 | TRBV6-5 | NA | NA
CASSMRGDTEAFF | TGTGCCAGCAGCATGCGGGGGGACACTGAAGCTTTCTTT | TRBJ1-1 | TRBV7-8 | once | NA
CASSSGQGALGYTF | TGTGCCAGCAGCTCCGGACAGGGGGCTCTCGGCTACACCTTC | TRBJ1-2 | TRBV11-2 | NA | TRBD1
CASSDFGGANEKLFF | TGTGCCAGCAGTGACTTCGGAGGAGCTAATGAAAAACTGTTTTTT | TRBJ1-4 | TRBV6-4 | NA | NA
CASSFGLADTGELFF | TGTGCCAGCAGCTTTGGACTAGCCGACACCGGGGAGCTGTTTTTT | TRBJ2-2 | TRBV5-4 | NA | TRBD2
CASSYSGGAYPYEQYF | TGTGCCAGCAGTTACTCAGGGGGGGCTTACCCCTACGAGCAGTACTTC | TRBJ2-7 | TRBV6-5 | NA | NA
CSANARETQYF | TGCAGTGCCAACGCCCGGGAGACCCAGTACTTC | TRBJ2-5 | TRBV20-1 | NA | NA
CSASGIHSGDYEQYF | TGCAGTGCTAGTGGGATCCACAGCGGAGACTACGAGCAGTACTTC | TRBJ2-7 | TRBV20-1 | NA | NA
CAWTRRSSYEQYF | TGTGCCTGGACGCGGAGGAGCTCCTACGAGCAGTACTTC | TRBJ2-7 | TRBV30 | NA | NA
CSVEVEGLRAFF | TGCAGCGTTGAAGTCGAGGGCCTGCGGGCTTTCTTT | TRBJ1-1 | TRBV29-1 | NA | NA
CASSLSLGNEQYF | TGTGCCAGCAGTTTATCGCTAGGTAACGAGCAGTACTTC | TRBJ2-7 | TRBV27 | NA | NA
CASSPLVAGGGNEQFF | TGTGCCAGCAGCCCACTGGTGGCGGGAGGGGGAAATGAGCAGTTCTTC | TRBJ2-1 | TRBV27 | NA | TRBD2